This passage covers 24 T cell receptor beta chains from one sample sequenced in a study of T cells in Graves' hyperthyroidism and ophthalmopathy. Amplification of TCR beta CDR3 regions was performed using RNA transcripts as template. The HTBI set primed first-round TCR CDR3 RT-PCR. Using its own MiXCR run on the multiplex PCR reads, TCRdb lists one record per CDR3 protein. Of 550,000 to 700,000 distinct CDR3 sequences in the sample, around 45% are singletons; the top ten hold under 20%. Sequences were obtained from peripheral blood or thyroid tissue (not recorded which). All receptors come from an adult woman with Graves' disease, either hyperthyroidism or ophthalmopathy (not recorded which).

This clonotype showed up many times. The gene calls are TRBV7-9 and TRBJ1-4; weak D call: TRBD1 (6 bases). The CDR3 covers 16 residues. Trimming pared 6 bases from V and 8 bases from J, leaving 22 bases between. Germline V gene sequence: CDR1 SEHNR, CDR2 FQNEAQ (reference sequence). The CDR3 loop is CASSSRPTGFREKLFF. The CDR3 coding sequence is TGTGCCAGCAGTTCCCGACCTACAGGGTTTCGGGAAAAACTGTTTTTT.

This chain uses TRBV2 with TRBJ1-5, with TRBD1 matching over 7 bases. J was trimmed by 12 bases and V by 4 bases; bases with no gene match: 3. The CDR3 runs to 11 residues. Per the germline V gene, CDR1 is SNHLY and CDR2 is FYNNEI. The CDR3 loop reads CASSGQGSQHF. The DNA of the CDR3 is TGTGCCAGCAGTGGACAGGGCAGCCAGCATTTT.

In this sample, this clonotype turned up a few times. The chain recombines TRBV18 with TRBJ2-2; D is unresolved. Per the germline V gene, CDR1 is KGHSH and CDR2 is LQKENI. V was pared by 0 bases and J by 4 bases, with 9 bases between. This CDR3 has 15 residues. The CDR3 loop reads CASSPPSLPTGELFF. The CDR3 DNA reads TGTGCCAGCTCACCACCTTCACTACCCACCGGGGAGCTGTTTTTT.

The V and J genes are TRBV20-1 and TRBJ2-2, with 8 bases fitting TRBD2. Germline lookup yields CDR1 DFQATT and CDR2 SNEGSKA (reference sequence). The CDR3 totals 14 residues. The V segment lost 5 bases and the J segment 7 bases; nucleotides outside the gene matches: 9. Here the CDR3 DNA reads TGCAGTGCTCCGATTCGGGGGGGGCACGGGGAGCTGTTTTTT. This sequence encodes CSAPIRGGHGELFF.

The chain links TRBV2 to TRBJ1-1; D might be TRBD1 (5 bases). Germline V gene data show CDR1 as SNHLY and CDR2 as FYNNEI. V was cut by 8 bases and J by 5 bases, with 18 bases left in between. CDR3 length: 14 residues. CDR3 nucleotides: TGTGCCAGCGGCAAACGGGGCCCGGGAACTGAAGCTTTCTTT. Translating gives CASGKRGPGTEAFF.

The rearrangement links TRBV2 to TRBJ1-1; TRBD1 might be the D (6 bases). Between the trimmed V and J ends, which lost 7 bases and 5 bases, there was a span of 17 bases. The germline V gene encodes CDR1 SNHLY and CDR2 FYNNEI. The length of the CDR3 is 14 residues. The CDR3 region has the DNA TGTGCCAGCACCGAACAGGGACCAGGGACTGAAGCTTTCTTT. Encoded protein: CASTEQGPGTEAFF.

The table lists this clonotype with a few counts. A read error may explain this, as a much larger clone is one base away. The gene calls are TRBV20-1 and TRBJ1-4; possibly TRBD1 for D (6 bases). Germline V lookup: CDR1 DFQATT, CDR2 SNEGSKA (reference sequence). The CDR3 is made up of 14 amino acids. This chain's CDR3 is CSARIQGTNGKLFF. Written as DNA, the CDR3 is TGCAGTGCTAGAATACAGGGAACTAATGGAAAACTGTTTTTT.

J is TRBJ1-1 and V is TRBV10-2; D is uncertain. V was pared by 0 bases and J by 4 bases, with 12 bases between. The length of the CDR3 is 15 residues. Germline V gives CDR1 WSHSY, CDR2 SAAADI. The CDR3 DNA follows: TGCGCCAGCAGTGAGTCGATTGTTAGGGCCACTGAAGCTTTCTTT. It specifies CASSESIVRATEAFF.

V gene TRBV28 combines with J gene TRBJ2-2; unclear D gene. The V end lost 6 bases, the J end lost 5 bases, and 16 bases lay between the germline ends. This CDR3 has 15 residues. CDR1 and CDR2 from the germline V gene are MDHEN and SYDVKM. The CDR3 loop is CASSLGSLGTGELFF. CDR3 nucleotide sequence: TGTGCCAGCAGCCTGGGCAGCCTGGGGACCGGGGAGCTGTTTTTT.

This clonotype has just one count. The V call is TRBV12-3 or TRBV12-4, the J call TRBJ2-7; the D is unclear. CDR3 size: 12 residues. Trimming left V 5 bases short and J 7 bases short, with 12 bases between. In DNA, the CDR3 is TGTGCCAGCAGTGAAGTCGTGAGGGAGCAGTACTTC. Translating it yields CASSEVVREQYF.

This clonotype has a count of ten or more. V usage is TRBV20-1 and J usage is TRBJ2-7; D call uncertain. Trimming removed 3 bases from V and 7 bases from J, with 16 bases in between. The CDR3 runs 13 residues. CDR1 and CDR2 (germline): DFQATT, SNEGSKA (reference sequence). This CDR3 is CSASLVFLREQYF. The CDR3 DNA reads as TGCAGTGCTAGTCTTGTGTTTCTGAGGGAGCAGTACTTC.

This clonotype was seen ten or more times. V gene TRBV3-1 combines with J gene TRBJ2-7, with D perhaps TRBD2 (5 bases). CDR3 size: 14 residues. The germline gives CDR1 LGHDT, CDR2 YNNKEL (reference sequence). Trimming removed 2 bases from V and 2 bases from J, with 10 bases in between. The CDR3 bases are TGTGCCAGCAGCCAACACGGGATACCCTACGAGCAGTACTTC. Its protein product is CASSQHGIPYEQYF.

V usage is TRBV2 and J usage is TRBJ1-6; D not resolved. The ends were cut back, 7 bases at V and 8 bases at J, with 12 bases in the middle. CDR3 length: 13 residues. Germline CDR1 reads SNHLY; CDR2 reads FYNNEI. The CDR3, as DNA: TGTGCCAGCAAATCAGGACCTTATTCACCCCTCCACTTT. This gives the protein CASKSGPYSPLHF.

CDR3 residues: CATSRDGTTSGYEQYF. The CDR3 DNA reads as TGTGCCACCAGCAGAGACGGGACTACTAGCGGGTACGAGCAGTACTTC. The genes are TRBV15 and TRBJ2-7; TRBD2 agrees at 9 bases. Germline assignment: CDR1 LNHNV and CDR2 YYDKDF (reference sequence). The junction had 7 bases not matched to a gene; V was cut back by 0 bases and J by 4 bases. There are 16 residues in the CDR3.

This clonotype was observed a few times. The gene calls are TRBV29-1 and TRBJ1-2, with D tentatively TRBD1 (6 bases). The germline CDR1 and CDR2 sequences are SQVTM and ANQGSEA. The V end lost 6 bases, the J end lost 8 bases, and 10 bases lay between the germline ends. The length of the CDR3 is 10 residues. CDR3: CSVTQGGYTF. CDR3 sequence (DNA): TGCAGCGTCACACAGGGAGGCTACACCTTC.

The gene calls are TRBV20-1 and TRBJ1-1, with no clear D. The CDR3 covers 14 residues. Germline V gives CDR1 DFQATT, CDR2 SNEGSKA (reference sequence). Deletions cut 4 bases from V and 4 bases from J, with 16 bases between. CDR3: CSATVASPGTEAFF. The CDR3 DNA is TGCAGTGCTACAGTGGCCTCCCCCGGCACTGAAGCTTTCTTT.

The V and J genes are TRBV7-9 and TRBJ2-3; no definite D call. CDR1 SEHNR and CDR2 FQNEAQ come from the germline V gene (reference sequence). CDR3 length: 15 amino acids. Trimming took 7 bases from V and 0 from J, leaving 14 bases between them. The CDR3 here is CASILSNTSTDTQYF. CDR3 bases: TGTGCCAGCATCCTTAGCAACACAAGCACAGATACGCAGTATTTT.

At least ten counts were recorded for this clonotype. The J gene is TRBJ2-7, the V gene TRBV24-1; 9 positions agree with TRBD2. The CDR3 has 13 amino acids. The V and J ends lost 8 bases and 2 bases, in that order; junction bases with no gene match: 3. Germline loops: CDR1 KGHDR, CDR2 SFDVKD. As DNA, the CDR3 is TGTGCCACCACAAGGACTAGCGCCTACGAGCAGTACTTC. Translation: CATTRTSAYEQYF.

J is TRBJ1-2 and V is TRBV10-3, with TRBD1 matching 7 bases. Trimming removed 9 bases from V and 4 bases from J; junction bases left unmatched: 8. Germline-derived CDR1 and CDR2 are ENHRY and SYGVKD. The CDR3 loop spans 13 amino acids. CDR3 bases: TGTGCCATTGCCCACAGGGGTCCCTATGGCTACACCTTC. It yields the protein CAIAHRGPYGYTF.

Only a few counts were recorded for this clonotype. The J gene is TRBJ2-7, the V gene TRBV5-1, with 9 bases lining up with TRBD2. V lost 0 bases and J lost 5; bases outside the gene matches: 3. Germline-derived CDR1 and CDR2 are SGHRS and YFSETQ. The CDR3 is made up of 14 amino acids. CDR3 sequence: CASSLGGLANEQYF. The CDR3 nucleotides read TGCGCCAGCAGCTTGGGAGGACTAGCGAACGAGCAGTACTTC.

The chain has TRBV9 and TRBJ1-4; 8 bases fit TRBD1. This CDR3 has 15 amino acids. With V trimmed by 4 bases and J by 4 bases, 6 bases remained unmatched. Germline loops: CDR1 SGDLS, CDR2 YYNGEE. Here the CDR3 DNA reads TGTGCCAGCAGCCCCCGGACAGGGATTAATGAAAAACTGTTTTTT. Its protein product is CASSPRTGINEKLFF.

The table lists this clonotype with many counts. CDR3 loop: CASSQDLGLAPYEQYF. The CDR3 bases are TGTGCCAGCAGCCAAGATTTGGGACTAGCGCCCTACGAGCAGTACTTC. The chain recombines TRBV14 with TRBJ2-7, with 10 bases identical to TRBD2. V lost 0 bases and J lost 2; bases outside the gene matches: 4. Germline CDR1 and CDR2: SGHDN and FVKESK. This CDR3 has 16 residues.

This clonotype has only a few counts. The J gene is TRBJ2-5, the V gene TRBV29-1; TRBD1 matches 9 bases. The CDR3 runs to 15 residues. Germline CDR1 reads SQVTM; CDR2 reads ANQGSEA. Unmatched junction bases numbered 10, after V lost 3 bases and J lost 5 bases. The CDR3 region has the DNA TGCAGCGTTGACCAATGGGACAGGGAGGGGGAGACCCAGTACTTC. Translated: CSVDQWDREGETQYF.

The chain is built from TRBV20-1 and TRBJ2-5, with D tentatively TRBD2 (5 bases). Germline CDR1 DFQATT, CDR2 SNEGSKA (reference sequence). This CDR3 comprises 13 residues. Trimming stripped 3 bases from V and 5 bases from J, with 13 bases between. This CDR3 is CSARPFGEETQYF. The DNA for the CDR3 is TGCAGTGCTAGGCCTTTCGGGGAGGAGACCCAGTACTTC.